This entry concerns a single T cell receptor (beta chain). What it recognizes is unknown. This sample was included in a study of T cell repertoires in cytomegalovirus infection. TCRdb reprocessed the reads with MiXCR, giving one entry per CDR3 protein. The profile shows 230,000 or so distinct CDR3 sequences, roughly two fifths of them singletons. The sample here was CD8+ T cells from cultured PBMCs, taken from culture after CMV antigen stimulation. This sequence was found in a human donor in good health (CMV status not recorded). Some clones in this sample may be carry-over from other donors' samples.

CDR3 amino acids: CATWEGNNEQYF. For the CDR3, the DNA is TGTGCCACCTGGGAGGGGAATAACGAGCAGTACTTC. The chain employs TRBV10-3 and TRBJ2-7, with 7 bases fitting TRBD2. The CDR3 loop spans 12 amino acids. Germline assignment: CDR1 ENHRY and CDR2 SYGVKD. Unmatched junction bases numbered 8, after V lost 10 bases and J lost 5 bases.